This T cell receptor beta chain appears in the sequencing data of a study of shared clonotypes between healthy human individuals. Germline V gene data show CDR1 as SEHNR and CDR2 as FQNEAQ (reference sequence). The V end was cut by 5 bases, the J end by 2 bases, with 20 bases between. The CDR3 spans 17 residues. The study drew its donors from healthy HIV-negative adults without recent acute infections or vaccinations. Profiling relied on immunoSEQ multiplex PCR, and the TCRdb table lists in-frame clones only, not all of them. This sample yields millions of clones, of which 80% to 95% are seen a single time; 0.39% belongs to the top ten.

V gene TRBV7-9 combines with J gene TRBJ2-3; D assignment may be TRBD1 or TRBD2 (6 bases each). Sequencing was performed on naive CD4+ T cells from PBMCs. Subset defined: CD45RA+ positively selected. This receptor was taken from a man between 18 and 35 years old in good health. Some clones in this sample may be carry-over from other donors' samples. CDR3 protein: CASSPRGGTLITDTQYF. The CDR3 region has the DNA TGTGCCAGCAGCCCAAGGGGCGGGACACTAATCACAGATACGCAGTATTTT.